This TCR beta chain was recovered during a study of beta chain features in type 1 diabetes. General study points: When cDNA is sequenced, cells with high TCR expression could be over-represented. In these data, an HLA type influence on TCRB rearrangement remained unresolved.

A few counts support this clone. What it binds is not known. TCRB transcripts that were expressed got sequenced, as all of the isolated RNA had been reverse transcribed. Libraries were prepared by immunoSEQ multiplex PCR; TCRdb keeps only in-frame clonotypes and omits some of them. Among under 450,000 clones listed, approximately 15% were seen once. The CDR3 extends over 15 amino acids. CDR1 LGHNA and CDR2 YSLEER come from the germline V gene. Trimming stripped 0 bases from V and 4 bases from J, with 10 bases between. Only one heparinised blood draw was taken per donor, and its volume averaged about 120 mL. Sorting produced populations that all topped 95% purity.

The chain employs TRBV4-3 and TRBJ2-1, with D hard to call. Sequenced: naive CD4+ T cells from blood. The receptor's source is a young man in good health. The CDR3 sequence: CASSQDAQKYNEQFF. The CDR3 DNA reads TGCGCCAGCAGCCAAGATGCACAGAAGTACAATGAGCAGTTCTTC.